This record covers a single T cell receptor beta chain. As yet, its antigen is unknown. This sample stems from a study of regulatory dendritic cells for organ transplantation. General study findings and limits: Naive CD4+ and CD8+ repertoires were highly diverse; memory CD8+ was most oligoclonal.

Clones were read by immunoSEQ multiplex PCR, and TCRdb kept only the in-frame ones, dropping some. The table includes 9,500 to 11,000 clones, roughly four fifths detected once. Sorted subsets were CFSE-labeled and cultured approximately 5 days with allogeneic dendritic cells. After removal of 6 bases from V and 0 bases from J, the junction contained 4 bases not matched to a gene. Germline CDR1 is ENHRY and CDR2 is SYGVKD. The CDR3 runs 16 residues. This chain links TRBV10-3 with TRBJ2-3; TRBD2 agrees at 12 bases. The sample taken for sequencing was memory CD4+ T cells from blood cultured with regulatory dendritic cells. Subset given: CD45RO+ memory T cells. This receptor was taken from a human donor in good health. The CDR3 coding sequence is TGTGCCATCAGCCGGACTAGCGGGGAAAGCACAGATACGCAGTATTTT. Amino acid sequence: CAISRTSGESTDTQYF.